Sequencing of this TCR beta chain was carried out in a study of vaccination and CD4 T cells after COVID-19. Across the study: Convalescent cases consisted of six males and four females, of whom two were Hispanic. Overall study findings and caveats: It was observed that, in convalescent patients, a median about 83% of reactive clones arose only post-vaccination. Spike mono-reactive clones accounted for 304 of the 307 vaccine-specific clones found in convalescent patients. Median SARS-CoV-2-reactive clonotype numbers rose nonsignificantly, roughly 21 to 38.

The study sequenced cultured CD4+ T cell DNA using the Oncomine TCR Beta short-read assay. TCRdb re-called the PCR reads through MiXCR, storing one row per CDR3 protein. The sample has about 13,000 distinct CDR3 sequences, about 43% seen once. Stated treatment: roughly 10-day PBMC culture with coronavirus spike peptide pools or control peptides (ViraFEST assay). This clonotype was detected a few times. Its antigen is currently unknown. CDR1 and CDR2 (germline): MNHEY, SMNVEV (reference sequence). This CDR3 is 16 amino acids long. V lost 6 bases to trimming and J lost 6 bases, with 23 bases between them.

The clonotype was recovered from a human donor who had recovered from COVID-19. The sequenced sample was CD4+ T cells from blood, cultured in vitro. The chain recombines TRBV27 with TRBJ1-2, with D possibly TRBD1 on 5 matching bases. CDR3 region: CASSRIVGGGLNGYTF. CDR3 sequence (DNA): TGTGCCAGCAGCCGGATCGTGGGGGGAGGTCTCAATGGCTACACCTTC.